This T cell receptor (beta chain) is from a study of blood T cell repertoires in COVID-19. Study as a whole: COVID-19 samples from acute and convalescent phases originated in the United States, Italy and Spain.

Methods used by the authors: Using reference gene primer amplification, nucleated cell counts were estimated. Profiled with immunoSEQ multiplex PCR; TCRdb holds only in-frame clones, not every one. Clone size and the V and J calls come from that table; the DNA yielded D and trimming. The sample lists tens of thousands of clones, around four fifths occurring once. The sequenced material came from peripheral blood. The receptor comes from a man aged 65 to 85 with acute or convalescent COVID-19.

DNA of the CDR3: TGCGCCAGCAGCCAAGGGGGGGGTTACGATCAGCCCCAGCATTTT. Residues: CASSQGGGYDQPQHF. V gene TRBV4-1 combines with J gene TRBJ1-5; maybe TRBD1 (5 bases). CDR1 is MGHRA and CDR2 is YSYEKL in the germline V gene. Trimming removed 1 base at V and 5 bases at J, with 12 bases between. This CDR3 contains 15 residues.